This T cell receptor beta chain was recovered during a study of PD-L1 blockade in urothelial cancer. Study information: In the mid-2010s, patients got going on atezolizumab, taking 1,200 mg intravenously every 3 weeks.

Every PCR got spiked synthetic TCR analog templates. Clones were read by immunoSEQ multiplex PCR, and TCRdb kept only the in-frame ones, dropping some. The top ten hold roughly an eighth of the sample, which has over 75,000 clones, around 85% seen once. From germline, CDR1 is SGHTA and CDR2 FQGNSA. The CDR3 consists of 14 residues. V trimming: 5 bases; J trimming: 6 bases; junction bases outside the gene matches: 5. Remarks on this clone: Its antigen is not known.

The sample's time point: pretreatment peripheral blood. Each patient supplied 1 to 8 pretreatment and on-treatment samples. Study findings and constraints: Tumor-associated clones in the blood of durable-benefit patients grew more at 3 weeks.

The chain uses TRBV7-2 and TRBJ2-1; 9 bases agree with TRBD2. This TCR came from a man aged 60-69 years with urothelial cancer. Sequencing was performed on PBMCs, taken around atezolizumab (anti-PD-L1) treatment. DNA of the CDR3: TGTGCCAGCAGCAAGGGACTAGCTACCAATGAGCAGTTCTTC. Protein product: CASSKGLATNEQFF.